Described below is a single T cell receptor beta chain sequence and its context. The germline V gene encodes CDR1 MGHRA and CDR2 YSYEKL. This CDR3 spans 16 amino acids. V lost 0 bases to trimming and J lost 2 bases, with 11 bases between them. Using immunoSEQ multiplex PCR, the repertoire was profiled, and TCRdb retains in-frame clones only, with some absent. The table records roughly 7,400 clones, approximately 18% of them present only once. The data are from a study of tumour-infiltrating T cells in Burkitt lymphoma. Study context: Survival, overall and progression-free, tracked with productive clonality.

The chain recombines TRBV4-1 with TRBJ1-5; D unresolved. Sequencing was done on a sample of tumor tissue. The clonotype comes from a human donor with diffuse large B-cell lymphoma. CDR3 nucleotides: TGCGCCAGCAGCCAAGATGGAACCCCAGGCAATCAGCCCCAGCATTTT. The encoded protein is CASSQDGTPGNQPQHF.